This T cell receptor (beta chain) was captured by sequencing in a study of regulatory T cells in long-lasting Graves disease. Study-level findings and limits: Persistent cases favored TRBV28, TRBJ1-2 and TRBJ2-5.

Regarding time point: newly diagnosed GD, antithyroid drugs for less than 3 months. Extracted PBMC RNA gave rise to the TCR library. V gave up 1 base and J gave up 5 bases, with 20 bases separating them. CDR1 and CDR2 (germline): MDHEN, SYDVKM. The CDR3 loop spans 17 amino acids. This clonotype has ten or more counts. The antigen is not known. In building TCR beta libraries, iRepertoire HTBI primers were used together with Arm-PCR of CDR3 regions. Via MiXCR, TCRdb re-called the multiplex PCR reads, giving one row per CDR3 protein. Of approximately 490,000 distinct CDR3 sequences listed, roughly 15% are singletons. The sample was also linked to a second study, of T cells in Graves' hyperthyroidism and ophthalmopathy. That investigation notes: Those patients with uncontrolled infection, other autoimmune disease, pregnancy or lactation were excluded.

The sequenced sample was peripheral blood mononuclear cells (PBMCs), obtained at new diagnosis, from a patient treated with antithyroid drugs. The rearrangement joins TRBV28 to TRBJ1-2, with TRBD1 as a possible D gene (5 bases). The source of this sequence is a man aged 35 to 55 with Graves disease. The CDR3 loop reads CASSLYARGGYQYGYTF. The CDR3, as DNA: TGTGCCAGCAGTTTATATGCTCGCGGGGGTTATCAGTATGGCTACACCTTC.